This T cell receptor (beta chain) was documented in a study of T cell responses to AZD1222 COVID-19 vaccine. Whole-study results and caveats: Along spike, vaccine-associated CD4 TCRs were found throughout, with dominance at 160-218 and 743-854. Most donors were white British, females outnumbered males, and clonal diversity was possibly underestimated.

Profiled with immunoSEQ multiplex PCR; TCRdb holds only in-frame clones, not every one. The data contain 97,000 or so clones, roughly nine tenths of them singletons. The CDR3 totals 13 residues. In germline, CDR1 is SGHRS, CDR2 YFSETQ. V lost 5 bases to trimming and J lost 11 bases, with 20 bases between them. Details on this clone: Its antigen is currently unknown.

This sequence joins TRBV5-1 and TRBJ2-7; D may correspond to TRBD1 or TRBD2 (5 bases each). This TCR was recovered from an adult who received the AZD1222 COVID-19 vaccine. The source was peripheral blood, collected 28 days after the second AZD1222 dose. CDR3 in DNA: TGCGCCAGCAGACTTACAACGGGGACCCCTGAGTACTTC. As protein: CASRLTTGTPEYF.